Following are 3 T cell receptor beta chains from one sample sequenced in a study of blood T cell repertoires in COVID-19. Generated by immunoSEQ multiplex PCR, the TCRdb table keeps only in-frame clones and is missing some. Of more than 25,000 clones listed, roughly 80% are singletons. The sequencing sample was made of peripheral blood. Source of these receptors: a man in his 70s with active COVID-19.

This chain connects TRBV6-6 to TRBJ2-3, with 8 nucleotides matching TRBD1. CDR1 is MNHNY, CDR2 SVGAGI, per germline (reference sequence). Trimming took 5 bases from V and 1 from J; bases not matched to a gene: 11. The CDR3 is 17 residues long. The CDR3 is CASSPWWAGGRTDTQYF. CDR3 nucleotides: TGTGCCAGCAGTCCCTGGTGGGCAGGGGGCCGCACAGATACGCAGTATTTT.

V gene TRBV6-5 combines with J gene TRBJ2-5; 11 bases agree with TRBD2. J gave up 5 bases and V 0 bases, and 5 bases lay outside the gene matches. The CDR3 extends over 16 amino acids. Germline V lookup: CDR1 MNHEY, CDR2 SVGAGI. CDR3 bases: TGTGCCAGCAGTTACTCGGCTAGCGGGAGGAGGGAGACCCAGTACTTC. This codes for CASSYSASGRRETQYF.

V is TRBV27 and J is TRBJ1-2, with 10 bases matching TRBD1. This CDR3 contains 17 residues. Trimming cost V 3 bases and J 7 bases; bases outside gene matches: 14. CDR1 and CDR2 from the germline V gene are MNHEY and SMNVEV (reference sequence). Here the CDR3 reads CASSFLGQGTVIGGYTF. The CDR3 DNA is TGTGCCAGCAGTTTTTTGGGACAGGGGACGGTGATCGGTGGCTACACCTTC.